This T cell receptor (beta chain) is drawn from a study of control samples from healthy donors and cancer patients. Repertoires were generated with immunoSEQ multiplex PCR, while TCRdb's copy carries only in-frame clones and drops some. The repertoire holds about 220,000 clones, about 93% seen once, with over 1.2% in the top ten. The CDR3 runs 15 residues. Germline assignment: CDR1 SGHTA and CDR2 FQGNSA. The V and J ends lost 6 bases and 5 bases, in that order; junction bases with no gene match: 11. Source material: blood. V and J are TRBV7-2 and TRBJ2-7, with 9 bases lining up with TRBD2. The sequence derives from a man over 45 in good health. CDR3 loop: CASRPPGLALNEQYF. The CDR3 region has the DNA TGTGCCAGCAGACCTCCGGGACTAGCATTAAACGAGCAGTACTTC. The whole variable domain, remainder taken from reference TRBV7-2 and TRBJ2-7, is GAGVSQSPSNKVTEKGKDVELRCDPISGHTALYWYRQSLGQGLEFLIYFQGNSAPDKSGLPSDRFSAERTGGSVSTLTIQRTQQEDSAVYLCASRPPGLALNEQYFGPGTRLTVT.